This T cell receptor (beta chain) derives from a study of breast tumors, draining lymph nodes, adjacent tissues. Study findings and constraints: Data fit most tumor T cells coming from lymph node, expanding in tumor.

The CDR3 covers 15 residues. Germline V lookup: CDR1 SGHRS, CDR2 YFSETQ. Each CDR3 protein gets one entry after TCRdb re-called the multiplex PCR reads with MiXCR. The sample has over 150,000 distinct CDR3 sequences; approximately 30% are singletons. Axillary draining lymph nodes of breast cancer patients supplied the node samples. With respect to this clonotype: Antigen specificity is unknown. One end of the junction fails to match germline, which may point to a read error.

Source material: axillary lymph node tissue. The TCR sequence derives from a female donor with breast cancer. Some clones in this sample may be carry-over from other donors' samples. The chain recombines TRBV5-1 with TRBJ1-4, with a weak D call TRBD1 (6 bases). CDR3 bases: TGCGCCAGCAGCCGAGAACAGGGAACTAATGAGAAACTGTTTTTT. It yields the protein CASSREQGTNEKLFF. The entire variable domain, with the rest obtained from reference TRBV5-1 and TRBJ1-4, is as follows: KAGVTQTPRYLIKTRGQQVTLSCSPISGHRSVSWYQQTPGQGLQFLFEYFSETQRNKGNFPGRFSGRQFSNSRSEMNVSTLELGDSALYLCASSREQGTNEKLFFGSGTQLSVL.